One sample yielded the 3 T cell receptor beta chains listed below, sequenced in a study of human T cells and chemical hapten exposure (dated by TCRdb to 2020 to 2022). The intended sense of this specimen's time point label: pre-sensitization, week 0. The treatment or condition tag for this specimen amounts to: therapeutic diphenylcyclopropenone sensitization with weekly scalp DPC. The library was made by RACE. The sequencer was a NextSeq 500. In-frame beta chains were kept once TCRdb had trimmed the public reads at Q25 with fastp and called clones with MiXCR. One record per CDR3 amino acid sequence lists the most common genes and DNA. This sample lists about 300,000 distinct CDR3 sequences; roughly 6% were detected once. The ten largest clones add up to over 7% of the sample. The source was whole blood, collected in connection with sensitization to the hapten diphenylcyclopropenone (DPC). The receptors stem from a young woman with alopecia areata. Some clones in this sample may be carry-over from other donors' samples.

The J gene is TRBJ2-7, the V gene TRBV2, with D possibly called TRBD1 or TRBD2 (5 bases each). The CDR3 contains 15 residues. Trimming left V 6 bases short and J 3 bases short, with 18 bases between. In germline, CDR1 is SNHLY, CDR2 FYNNEI. The CDR3: CASSPYPLGDYEQYF. The DNA for the CDR3 is TGTGCCAGCAGCCCCTACCCTTTGGGGGACTACGAGCAGTACTTC.

This clonotype was observed many times. The chain is built from TRBV20-1 and TRBJ1-2; 7 bases match TRBD1. The CDR3 has 16 amino acids. Germline V lookup: CDR1 DFQATT, CDR2 SNEGSKA (reference sequence). The junction had 8 bases not matched to a gene; V was cut back by 1 base and J by 0 bases. DNA for the CDR3: TGCAGTGCTAGAGCCCAGGGGGGGGAATCTAACTATGGCTACACCTTC. This codes for CSARAQGGESNYGYTF.

This clonotype has a count of ten or more. The chain employs TRBV10-2 and TRBJ1-4; D is unresolved. The germline gives CDR1 WSHSY, CDR2 SAAADI. This CDR3 contains 18 residues. Trimming shortened V by 0 bases and J by 1 base, and 15 bases separated the two germline ends. CDR3 nucleotides: TGCGCCAGCAGTGAGTCTCAGACGGCTCAATTAACTAATGAAAAACTGTTTTTT. Its translation is CASSESQTAQLTNEKLFF.